The entry below describes one TCR beta chain. The antigen is not known. These data come from a study of cytomegalovirus exposure and HLA in healthy donors. Notes on the study in general: Many donors shared some public TCRs, even though most TCR sequences were rare. Only CMV serostatus was available as immune exposure information. In a later analysis, HLA-associated TCR beta chains were more clonally expanded than equally common others.

Amplification used 60 Vbeta primers and 13 Jbeta primers. Produced via immunoSEQ multiplex PCR; TCRdb's table is partial and in-frame only. Of some 150,000 clones in the sample, about 9.1% are singletons; the top ten hold roughly 7.2%. The CDR3 sequence is 18 residues long. The germline gives CDR1 LNHDA, CDR2 SQIVND (reference sequence). Trimming left V 5 bases short and J 0 bases short, with 22 bases between. The genes are TRBV19 and TRBJ1-1; D is undetermined. Sample: PBMCs. The sequence derives from a woman aged 40 to 50 in good health and CMV-seropositive. Here the CDR3 reads CASSGGPIVYDVNTEAFF. CDR3 in DNA: TGTGCCAGTAGTGGTGGGCCGATTGTGTACGATGTGAACACTGAAGCTTTCTTT.